This T cell receptor (beta chain) emerged from a study of identical twins. CDR1 and CDR2 (germline): KGHDR, SFDVKD. The CDR3 is 16 amino acids. Unmatched junction bases numbered 4, after V lost 1 base and J lost 3 bases. MiXCR was run by TCRdb on the 5' RACE reads, yielding one entry per CDR3 protein. Of around 480,000 distinct CDR3 sequences listed, more than 13% were seen once; the top ten hold 0.4% to 0.55%. Study conclusions and caveats: Because invariant MAIT and iNKT cells could be present, zero-insertion analyses could be partly confounded. Cross-sectional statistics underpinned the conclusions; the same donors were not followed. Carriage of fewer insertions was seen in abundant cord blood beta clonotypes, whereas memory repertoires showed none.

For this clonotype: Antigen: not known.

The same data also went into a second study, on yellow fever vaccine responses in identical twins.

The clonotype was recovered from a woman aged 18-29 years in good health. The rearrangement joins TRBV24-1 to TRBJ2-1, with 8 bases lining up with TRBD2. Sequenced sample: CD4+ T cells sorted from blood. The CDR3 nucleotides are TGTGCCACCAGTGATTTAAGGGCGGGGGGCTACAATGAGCAGTTCTTC. Translating gives CATSDLRAGGYNEQFF.